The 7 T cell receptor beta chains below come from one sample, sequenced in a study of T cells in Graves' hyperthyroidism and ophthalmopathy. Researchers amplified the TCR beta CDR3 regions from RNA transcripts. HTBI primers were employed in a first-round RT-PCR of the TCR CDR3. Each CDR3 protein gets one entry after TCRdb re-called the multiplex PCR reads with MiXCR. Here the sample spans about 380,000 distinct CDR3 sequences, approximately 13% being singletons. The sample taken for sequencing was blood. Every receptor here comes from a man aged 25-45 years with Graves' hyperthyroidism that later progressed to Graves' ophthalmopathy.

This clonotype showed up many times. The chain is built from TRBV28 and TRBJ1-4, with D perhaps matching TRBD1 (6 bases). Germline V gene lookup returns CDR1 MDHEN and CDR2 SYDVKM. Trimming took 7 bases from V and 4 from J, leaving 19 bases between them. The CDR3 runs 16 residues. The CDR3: CASTSMSRGGNEKLFF. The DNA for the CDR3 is TGTGCCAGCACCTCAATGTCCAGGGGCGGTAATGAAAAACTGTTTTTT.

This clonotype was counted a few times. CDR3 sequence reads: CASSLEQFNTGELFF. In nucleotides, the CDR3 is TGCGCCAGCAGCTTGGAACAGTTCAACACCGGGGAGCTGTTTTTT. This chain uses TRBV5-1 with TRBJ2-2; D is unresolved. The CDR3 has 15 residues. CDR1 is SGHRS and CDR2 is YFSETQ in the germline V gene. The V end was cut by 0 bases, the J end by 2 bases, with 8 bases between.

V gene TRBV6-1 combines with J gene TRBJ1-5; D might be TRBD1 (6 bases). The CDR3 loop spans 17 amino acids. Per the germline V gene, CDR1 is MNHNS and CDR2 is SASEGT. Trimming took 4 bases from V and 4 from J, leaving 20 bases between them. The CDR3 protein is CASSGPTGRRRNQPQHF. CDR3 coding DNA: TGTGCCAGCAGTGGGCCGACAGGCCGTCGGAGGAATCAGCCCCAGCATTTT.

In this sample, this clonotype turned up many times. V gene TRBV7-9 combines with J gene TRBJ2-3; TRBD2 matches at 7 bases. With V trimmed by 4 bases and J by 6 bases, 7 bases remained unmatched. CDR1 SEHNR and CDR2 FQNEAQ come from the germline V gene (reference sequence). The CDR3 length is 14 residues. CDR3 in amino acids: CASSYSGSRDTQYF. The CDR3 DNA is TGTGCCAGCAGCTATAGCGGGTCTCGGGATACGCAGTATTTT.

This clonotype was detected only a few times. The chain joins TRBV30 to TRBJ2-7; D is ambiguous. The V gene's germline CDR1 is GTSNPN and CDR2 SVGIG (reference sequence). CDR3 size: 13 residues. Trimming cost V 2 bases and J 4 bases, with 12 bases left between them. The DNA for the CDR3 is TGTGCCTGGAGTATCGGTTTAAGGTACGAGCAGTACTTC. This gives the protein CAWSIGLRYEQYF. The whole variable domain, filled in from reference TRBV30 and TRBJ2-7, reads SQTIHQWPATLVQPVGSPLSLECTVEGTSNPNLYWYRQAAGRGLQLLFYSVGIGQISSEVPQNLSASRPQDRQFILSSKKLLLSDSGFYLCAWSIGLRYEQYFGPGTRLTVT.

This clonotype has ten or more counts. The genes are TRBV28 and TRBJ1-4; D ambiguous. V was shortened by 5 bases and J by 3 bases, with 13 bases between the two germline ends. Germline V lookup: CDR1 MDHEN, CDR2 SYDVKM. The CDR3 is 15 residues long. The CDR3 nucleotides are TGTGCCAGCAGTCGACCAGCAGTACCTAATGAAAAACTGTTTTTT. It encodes CASSRPAVPNEKLFF.

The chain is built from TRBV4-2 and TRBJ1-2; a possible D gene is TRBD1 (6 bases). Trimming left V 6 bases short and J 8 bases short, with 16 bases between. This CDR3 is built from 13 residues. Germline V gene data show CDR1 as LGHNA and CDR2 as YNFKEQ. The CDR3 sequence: CASRGLGGWGYTF. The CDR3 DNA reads TGTGCCAGCAGGGGACTGGGGGGCTGGGGCTACACCTTC.